This T cell receptor (beta chain) was recorded in a study of T-cell reconstitution after alpha-beta-depleted transplantation in children. Unique molecular identifiers were incorporated during preparation of the TCRbeta library. Each CDR3 protein is one row after TCRdb ran MiXCR on the PCR reads. In the table there are under 450,000 distinct CDR3 sequences, 10% to 15% of which are singletons. This clonotype was recorded at least ten times. A junction end diverges from the germline sequence, so it may reflect a read error. This clonotype was obtained from a human donor who donated a stem cell graft to a child with Fanconi anemia. The source was PBMCs, collected from the stem cell graft.

The CDR3 region is CASSFGTDTQYF. The CDR3 DNA reads TGTGCCAGCAGTTTTGGCACAGATACGCAGTATTTT. V is TRBV5-1 and J is TRBJ2-3, with D unclear. The CDR3 has 12 amino acids. Germline CDR1 is SGHRS and CDR2 is YFSETQ.